The 30 T cell receptor beta chains below come from one sample, sequenced in a study of OX40 agonist ivuxolimab in advanced cancers. TCRdb's table, derived via immunoSEQ multiplex PCR, lists solely in-frame clones and lacks some. The table lists more than 85,000 clones, roughly 88% of them singletons, with around 1.5% in the top ten. The sample was CD4+ or CD8+ T cells sorted from blood, taken in a trial of the OX40 agonist ivuxolimab. The receptors derive from an adult with an advanced solid tumor such as melanoma, head and neck, liver or kidney cancer.

This clone has a handful of counts. The chain combines TRBV10-3 with TRBJ1-1; TRBD1 aligns across 8 bases. Germline trimming cut 5 bases from V and 0 bases from J; bases unmatched to any gene: 8. There are 16 residues in the CDR3. Germline CDR1 ENHRY, CDR2 SYGVKD. The CDR3 sequence: CAISPGQGFMNTEAFF. As DNA, the CDR3 is TGTGCCATCAGTCCAGGACAGGGCTTCATGAACACTGAAGCTTTCTTT.

The chain uses TRBV15 and TRBJ2-5, with TRBD1 matching 8 bases. The CDR3 has 16 amino acids. Per germline, CDR1 LNHNV and CDR2 YYDKDF (reference sequence). V dropped 1 base and J dropped 1; count of bases not matched to a gene: 5. DNA for the CDR3: TGTGCCACCAGCAGAGTGGGGACAGGCATCCAAGAGACCCAGTACTTC. This translates into CATSRVGTGIQETQYF.

CDR3 amino acids: CASSHESSGSSYEQYF. The CDR3 region has the DNA TGTGCCAGCAGCCACGAATCTAGCGGGAGCTCCTACGAGCAGTACTTC. This chain connects TRBV5-5 to TRBJ2-7; TRBD2 agrees at 10 bases. Germline V gives CDR1 SGHKS, CDR2 YYEKEE (reference sequence). There are 16 residues in the CDR3. Unmatched junction bases numbered 7, after V lost 4 bases and J lost 0 bases. Full variable domain (remainder filled in from reference TRBV5-5 and TRBJ2-7): DAGVTQSPTHLIKTRGQQVTLRCSPISGHKSVSWYQQVLGQGPQFIFQYYEKEERGRGNFPDRFSARQFPNYSSELNVNALLLGDSALYLCASSHESSGSSYEQYFGPGTRLTVT.

This chain links TRBV28 with TRBJ1-2; 8 bases agree with TRBD1. CDR3 length: 14 residues. V lost 5 bases to trimming and J lost 8 bases; unmatched junction nucleotides: 10. Germline loops: CDR1 MDHEN, CDR2 SYDVKM. Here the CDR3 reads CASSIGQGVRGYTF. CDR3 DNA sequence: TGTGCCAGCAGTATCGGACAGGGAGTAAGAGGCTACACCTTC.

This chain connects TRBV28 to TRBJ2-6; D call uncertain. V was cut by 2 bases and J by 4 bases, with 9 bases left in between. The CDR3 extends over 15 amino acids. CDR1 and CDR2 (germline): MDHEN, SYDVKM. CDR3 protein: CASSLGYSGANVLTF. The CDR3 coding sequence is TGTGCCAGCAGTTTAGGGTATTCCGGGGCCAACGTCCTGACTTTC.

The CDR3 region is CASRDQGQGKLFF. Here the CDR3 DNA reads TGTGCCAGCAGGGACCAAGGACAGGGTAAACTGTTTTTT. The rearrangement uses TRBV27 and TRBJ1-4; 8 nucleotides agree with TRBD1. The CDR3 extends over 13 amino acids. From germline, CDR1 is MNHEY and CDR2 SMNVEV (reference sequence). The ends lost 6 bases at V and 11 bases at J; junction bases unmatched: 8. The complete variable domain, with remaining parts taken from reference TRBV27 and TRBJ1-4, reads EAQVTQNPRYLITVTGKKLTVTCSQNMNHEYMSWYRQDPGLGLRQIYYSMNVEVTDKGDVPEGYKVSRKEKRNFPLILESPSPNQTSLYFCASRDQGQGKLFFGSGTQLSVL.

This clone appeared a single time. The chain combines TRBV6-1 with TRBJ1-1; D is undetermined. Trimming took off 7 bases at V and 0 bases at J, with 9 bases between the two ends. This CDR3 spans 13 amino acids. From germline, CDR1 is MNHNS and CDR2 SASEGT. The CDR3 DNA follows: TGTGCCAGCACTGACGGCATGAACACTGAAGCTTTCTTT. This sequence encodes CASTDGMNTEAFF.

This chain uses TRBV7-3 with TRBJ2-2; perhaps TRBD2 as D (5 bases). The CDR3 is made up of 16 amino acids. Germline CDR1 is SGHTA and CDR2 is FQGTGA. Trimming removed 2 bases at V and 2 bases at J, with 12 bases between. CDR3 DNA sequence: TGTGCCAGCAGCTTATACCCTAGCTCCAACACCGGGGAGCTGTTTTTT. Protein: CASSLYPSSNTGELFF.

The rearrangement links TRBV13 to TRBJ2-7, with D perhaps matching TRBD1 (6 bases). V gave up 4 bases and J gave up 12 bases, with 19 bases separating them. Germline CDR1 PRHDT, CDR2 FYEKMQ (reference sequence). The CDR3 is 13 amino acids. CDR3 DNA sequence: TGTGCCAGCAGCTCCAACCGGCGGACAGCCTCGTACTTC. Translated, it gives CASSSNRRTASYF.

The chain employs TRBV7-2 and TRBJ2-7; the match to TRBD2 covers 12 bases. The CDR3 is 15 amino acids. Germline V gives CDR1 SGHTA, CDR2 FQGNSA. Germline trimming cut 6 bases from V and 1 base from J; bases unmatched to any gene: 4. The DNA of the CDR3 is TGTGCCAGCAGGACCGGGACTAGCGGGTCCTACGAGCAGTACTTC. This gives the protein CASRTGTSGSYEQYF.

The J gene is TRBJ1-3, the V gene TRBV6-1, with TRBD1 as a possible D gene (6 bases). Trimming took off 1 base at V and 0 bases at J, with 13 bases between the two ends. Germline lookup yields CDR1 MNHNS and CDR2 SASEGT. The CDR3 covers 17 residues. This CDR3 is CASSEDRATPSGNTIYF. DNA of the CDR3: TGTGCCAGCAGTGAAGACAGGGCAACACCCTCTGGAAACACCATATATTTT.

The chain recombines TRBV6-4 with TRBJ2-2, with 7 bases matching TRBD2. This CDR3 is 15 amino acids long. J lost 2 bases, V lost 3 bases, and 3 bases had no gene match. In germline, CDR1 is MRHNA, CDR2 SNTAGT. Here the CDR3 DNA reads TGTGCCAGCAGTGAAACTAGCGCCAACACCGGGGAGCTGTTTTTT. This codes for CASSETSANTGELFF.

The J gene is TRBJ2-1, the V gene TRBV4-1; D not resolved. V shed 0 bases and J shed 0 bases, with 9 bases lying between them. Germline-derived CDR1 and CDR2 are MGHRA and YSYEKL. The CDR3 covers 16 residues. CDR3 coding DNA: TGCGCCAGCAGCCAAGATGGTCGGAGCTCCTACAATGAGCAGTTCTTC. Amino acids: CASSQDGRSSYNEQFF.

This clone was observed once. The V call is TRBV19, the J call TRBJ2-5; no reliable D call. The CDR3 has 11 amino acids. Germline CDR1 LNHDA, CDR2 SQIVND (reference sequence). V gave up 7 bases and J gave up 4 bases, with 7 bases separating them. DNA for the CDR3: TGTGCCAGTATACGAGGAGAGACCCAGTACTTC. Translation gives CASIRGETQYF.

The genes are TRBV19 and TRBJ2-5, with TRBD1 identical over 7 bases. The CDR3 contains 13 residues. J gave up 4 bases and V 5 bases, and 4 bases lay outside the gene matches. CDR1 LNHDA and CDR2 SQIVND come from the germline V gene (reference sequence). CDR3 region: CASSGTVSETQYF. Here the CDR3 DNA reads TGTGCCAGTAGTGGGACAGTTTCAGAGACCCAGTACTTC.

The chain joins TRBV7-9 to TRBJ1-3, with no clear D. The V end was cut by 5 bases, the J end by 4 bases, with 6 bases between. This CDR3 spans 12 amino acids. Looked up from germline, CDR1 is SEHNR and CDR2 is FQNEAQ (reference sequence). The CDR3 here is CASSVRGNTIYF. CDR3 bases: TGTGCCAGCAGCGTTAGAGGAAACACCATATATTTT.

The chain uses TRBV6-1 and TRBJ2-1; 7 positions agree with TRBD2. Germline lookup yields CDR1 MNHNS and CDR2 SASEGT. Trimming at V came to 8 bases and at J to 4 bases, leaving 8 bases not matched to a gene. This CDR3 has 14 amino acids. Here the CDR3 reads CASRLSGEYNEQFF. The CDR3 coding sequence is TGTGCCAGCCGATTGAGCGGGGAATACAATGAGCAGTTCTTC.

As regards this clone: Other DNA sequences in this specimen translate into the identical CDR3. The J gene is TRBJ1-2, the V gene TRBV4-3; D ambiguous. Trimming took 1 base from V and 3 from J, leaving 9 bases between them. The V gene's germline CDR1 is LGHNA and CDR2 YSLEER. The CDR3 has 14 amino acids. CDR3 protein: CASSQGLRDYGYTF. CDR3 nucleotide sequence: TGCGCCAGCAGCCAAGGGCTCCGTGACTATGGCTACACCTTC.

The gene calls are TRBV19 and TRBJ2-2; no clear D gene. Germline CDR1 and CDR2: LNHDA and SQIVND (reference sequence). V lost 0 bases and J lost 3, with 8 bases in between. The CDR3 has 15 residues. The CDR3 sequence is CASSIDSGYTGELFF. The CDR3 bases are TGTGCCAGTAGTATAGACTCGGGTTACACCGGGGAGCTGTTTTTT.

This rearrangement joins TRBV5-4 to TRBJ2-1; D is perhaps TRBD1 (6 bases). Per the germline V gene, CDR1 is SGHNT and CDR2 is YYREEE (reference sequence). CDR3 length equals 14 residues. V gave up 4 bases and J gave up 4 bases, with 12 bases separating them. The CDR3 DNA follows: TGTGCCAGCAGCCGTCAGGGGTCTTACAATGAGCAGTTCTTC. It yields the protein CASSRQGSYNEQFF.

The CDR3 DNA sequence: TGCGCCAGCAGCTTGCAGGGTAGCTCCTACAATGAGCAGTTCTTC. Translation: CASSLQGSSYNEQFF. The chain uses TRBV5-1 and TRBJ2-1; tentatively, D is TRBD1 (5 bases). Germline CDR1 is SGHRS and CDR2 is YFSETQ. The CDR3 length is 15 residues. The ends were cut back, 1 base at V and 0 bases at J, with 8 bases in the middle.

This clone was observed a handful of times. The rearrangement links TRBV5-6 to TRBJ1-1; no reliable D call. The V and J ends lost 6 bases and 1 base respectively, with 13 bases between them. In germline, CDR1 is SGHDT, CDR2 YYEEEE. This CDR3 has 14 residues. The CDR3 coding sequence is TGTGCCAGCACCGAAAACCCAGGGAACACTGAAGCTTTCTTT. Translated: CASTENPGNTEAFF.

CDR3 amino acids: CAWSGSGGQPQHF. The CDR3 coding sequence is TGTGCCTGGAGCGGCTCGGGGGGTCAGCCCCAGCATTTT. The chain combines TRBV30 with TRBJ1-5; TRBD1 might be the D (5 bases). The germline V gene has CDR1 GTSNPN and CDR2 SVGIG (reference sequence). With 3 bases removed from V and 6 bases from J, the gap between germline ends came to 12 bases. The CDR3 totals 13 residues.

This chain connects TRBV7-2 to TRBJ2-3; D may be TRBD1 (5 bases). Trimming cost V 2 bases and J 3 bases, with 15 bases left between them. CDR1 and CDR2 from the germline V gene are SGHTA and FQGNSA. The CDR3 runs 16 residues. This CDR3 is CASSLSSTTGTDTQYF. Written as DNA, the CDR3 is TGTGCCAGCAGCTTATCCTCTACTACAGGAACAGATACGCAGTATTTT.

This sequence joins TRBV28 and TRBJ1-1; D ambiguous. V was pared by 3 bases and J by 1 base, with 15 bases between. CDR3 length: 16 residues. The germline gives CDR1 MDHEN, CDR2 SYDVKM. CDR3 protein: CASSFLGGRRNTEAFF. The CDR3 DNA reads TGTGCCAGCAGTTTTTTGGGCGGGAGGAGGAACACTGAAGCTTTCTTT.

This chain connects TRBV5-8 to TRBJ1-5, with D unresolved. V lost 0 bases to trimming and J lost 5 bases, with 6 bases between them. CDR1 SGHTS and CDR2 YDEGEE come from the germline V gene. This CDR3 comprises 13 residues. In DNA form, the CDR3 reads TGTGCCAGCAGCTTGGCCTTGGATCAGCCCCAGCATTTT. Its translation is CASSLALDQPQHF.

The V gene is TRBV7-3, the J gene TRBJ2-3, with D uncertain. Trimming cost V 5 bases and J 5 bases, with 11 bases left between them. CDR1 and CDR2 (germline): SGHTA, FQGTGA. The CDR3 is 13 amino acids. CDR3 in DNA: TGTGCCAGCAGCCAAGACCCCGTAGATACGCAGTATTTT. It encodes CASSQDPVDTQYF. The full variable domain, with the rest looked up from reference TRBV7-3 and TRBJ2-3, is GAGVSQTPSNKVTEKGKYVELRCDPISGHTALYWYRQSLGQGPEFLIYFQGTGAADDSGLPNDRFFAVRPEGSVSTLKIQRTERGDSAVYLCASSQDPVDTQYFGPGTRLTVL.

This clone is a singleton in its sample. The genes are TRBV20-1 and TRBJ1-1, with D uncertain. The CDR3 extends over 10 amino acids. Trimming left V 1 base short and J 9 bases short, with 6 bases between. CDR1 DFQATT and CDR2 SNEGSKA come from the germline V gene (reference sequence). The CDR3 protein is CSARVPKAFF. As DNA, the CDR3 is TGCAGTGCTAGAGTGCCCAAAGCTTTCTTT.

The chain uses TRBV30 and TRBJ2-3; 10 bases are a match to TRBD2. Germline CDR1 is GTSNPN and CDR2 is SVGIG (reference sequence). The CDR3 has 14 residues. J gave up 6 bases and V 5 bases, and 8 bases lay outside the gene matches. The CDR3, as DNA: TGTGCCTGGGTGTTCAGAGCGGGGGGGGATACGCAGTATTTT. Translated, it gives CAWVFRAGGDTQYF. The full variable domain, completed using reference TRBV30 and TRBJ2-3, is SQTIHQWPATLVQPVGSPLSLECTVEGTSNPNLYWYRQAAGRGLQLLFYSVGIGQISSEVPQNLSASRPQDRQFILSSKKLLLSDSGFYLCAWVFRAGGDTQYFGPGTRLTVL.

This chain links TRBV4-1 with TRBJ2-7; the D is unclear. This CDR3 has 13 residues. Germline V gene lookup returns CDR1 MGHRA and CDR2 YSYEKL. The V end lost 3 bases, the J end lost 1 base, and 7 bases lay between the germline ends. The CDR3 loop reads CASSQGISYEQYF. Here the CDR3 DNA reads TGCGCCAGCAGCCAGGGCATTTCCTACGAGCAGTACTTC.